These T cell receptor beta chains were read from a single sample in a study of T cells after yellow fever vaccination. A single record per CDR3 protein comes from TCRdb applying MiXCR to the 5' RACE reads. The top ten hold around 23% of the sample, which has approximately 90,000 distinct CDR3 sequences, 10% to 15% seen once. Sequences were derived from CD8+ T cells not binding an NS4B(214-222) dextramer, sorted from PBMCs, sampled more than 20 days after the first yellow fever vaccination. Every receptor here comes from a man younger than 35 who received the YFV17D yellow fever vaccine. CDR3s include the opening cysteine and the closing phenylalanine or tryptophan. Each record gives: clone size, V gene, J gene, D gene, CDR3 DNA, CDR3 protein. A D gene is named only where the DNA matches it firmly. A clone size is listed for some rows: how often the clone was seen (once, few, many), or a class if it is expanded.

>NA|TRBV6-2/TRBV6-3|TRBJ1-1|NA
TGTGCCAGCAGTACTCCGGTTTTCACTGAAGCTTTCTTT
CASSTPVFTEAFF
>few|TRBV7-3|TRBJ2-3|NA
TGTGCCAGCAGCTTAACAGGGAGCACAGATACGCAGTATTTT
CASSLTGSTDTQYF
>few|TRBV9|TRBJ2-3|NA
TGTGCCAGCAGCGTAGGTAGCGGAACTAGCACAGATACGCAGTATTTT
CASSVGSGTSTDTQYF
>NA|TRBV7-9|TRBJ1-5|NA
TGTGCCAGCAGTGTGAGCAATCAGCCCCAGCATTTT
CASSVSNQPQHF
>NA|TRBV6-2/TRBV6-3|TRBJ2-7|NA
TGTGCCAGCAGTTACTCGAGACGATCCGGGGATTCTTTGGAGCAGTACTTC
CASSYSRRSGDSLEQYF
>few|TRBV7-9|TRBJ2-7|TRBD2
TGTGCCAGCGTTCGGACTAGCGTTGGGTACGAGCAGTACTTC
CASVRTSVGYEQYF
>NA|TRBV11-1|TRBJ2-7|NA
TGTGCCAGCAGCCCCGAGATATCGAGCCACGAGCAGTACTTC
CASSPEISSHEQYF
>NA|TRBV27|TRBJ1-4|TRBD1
TGTGCCAGCAGTTTATCCCAGACAGGGGGCCCGAAACTGTTTTTT
CASSLSQTGGPKLFF
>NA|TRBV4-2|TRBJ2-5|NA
TGTGCCAGCAGCCAGGGGCAGCGCCAAGAGACCCAGTACTTC
CASSQGQRQETQYF
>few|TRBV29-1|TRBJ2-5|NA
TGCAGCGGTTTAGCCGCAGGGGCCCTTTTCCAAGAGACCCAGTACTTC
CSGLAAGALFQETQYF
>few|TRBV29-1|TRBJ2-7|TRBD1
TGCAGCGTTGTCTTAACAGGGGGCTGGGAGCAGTACTTC
CSVVLTGGWEQYF
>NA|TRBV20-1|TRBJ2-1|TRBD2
TGCGGTGCTCCTAGGACTAGCGGCTTTAGCTCCTACAATGAGCAGTTCTTC
CGAPRTSGFSSYNEQFF
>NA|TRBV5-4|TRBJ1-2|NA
TGTGCCAGCAGCCCCCTAGCCACAGCGGCCCCAGACTCCACCTTC
CASSPLATAAPDSTF
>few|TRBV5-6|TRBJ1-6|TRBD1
TGTGCCAGCAGCGCGACAGGGTTCTATAATTCACCCCTCCACTTT
CASSATGFYNSPLHF
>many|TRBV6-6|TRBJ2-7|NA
TGTGCCAGCAGTTACTCGCCCTACGAGCAGTACTTC
CASSYSPYEQYF
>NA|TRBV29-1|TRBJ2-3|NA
TGCAGCGTTGAGGGGGGCCGGGGAACAGATACGCAGTATTTT
CSVEGGRGTDTQYF
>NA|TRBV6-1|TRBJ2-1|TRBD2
TGTGCCAGCACTATCGGGGGGGGGTCCTTTTACAATGAGCAGTTCTTC
CASTIGGGSFYNEQFF
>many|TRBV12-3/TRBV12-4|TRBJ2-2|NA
TGTGCCAGCAGATTCGTGGGCGGGGAGCTGTTTTTT
CASRFVGGELFF
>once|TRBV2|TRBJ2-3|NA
TGTGCCAGCAGTGAGCAGGGCACAGATACGCAGTATTTT
CASSEQGTDTQYF
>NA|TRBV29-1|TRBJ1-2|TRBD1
TGCAGCGTCGAGACAGGGGCGAAATTAGGCTACACCTTC
CSVETGAKLGYTF
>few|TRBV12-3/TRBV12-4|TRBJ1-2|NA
TGTGCCAGCAGTTTAATCTATGGCTACACCTTC
CASSLIYGYTF
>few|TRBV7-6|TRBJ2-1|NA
TGTGCCAGCAGCTTAAGACATGGCAGGGAAAACAATGAGCAGTTCTTC
CASSLRHGRENNEQFF
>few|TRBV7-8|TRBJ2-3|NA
TGTGCCAGCAGCTCCATAATGACCGCTAGCACAGATACGCAGTATTTT
CASSSIMTASTDTQYF
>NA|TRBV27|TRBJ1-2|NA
TGTGCCAGCACCTCATGGAGCGCTAACTATGGCTACACCTTC
CASTSWSANYGYTF
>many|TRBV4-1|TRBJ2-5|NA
TGCGCCAGCAGCCACCGGGACAATCAAGAGACCCAGTACTTC
CASSHRDNQETQYF
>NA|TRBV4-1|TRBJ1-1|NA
TGCGCCAGCAGTCAGGTCGACACTGAAGCTTTCTTT
CASSQVDTEAFF
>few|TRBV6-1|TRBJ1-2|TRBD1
TGTGCCAGCAGCTCTGGACAGGGCGGTGGCTACACCTTC
CASSSGQGGGYTF
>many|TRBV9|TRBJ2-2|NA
TGTGCCAGCAGCGTAGGAGGCGGAACCGGGGAGCTGTTTTTT
CASSVGGGTGELFF
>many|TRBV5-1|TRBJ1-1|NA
TGCGCCAGCAGCCTCCGGGGGAACACTGAAGCTTTCTTT
CASSLRGNTEAFF
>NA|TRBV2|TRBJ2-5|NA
TGTGCCAGCAGTGAAGCGGCGCGGGTTCAAGAGACCCAGTACTTC
CASSEAARVQETQYF
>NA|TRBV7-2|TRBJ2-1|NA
TGTGCCAGCAGCCTGGACACCAATGAGCAGTTCTTC
CASSLDTNEQFF
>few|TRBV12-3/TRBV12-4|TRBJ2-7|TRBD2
TGTGCCAGCTCGCCGGGGGGAGAGCAGTACTTC
CASSPGGEQYF
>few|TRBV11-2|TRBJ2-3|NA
TGTGCCAGCAGCTCCCAAGCGGGCACAGACACAGATACGCAGTATTTT
CASSSQAGTDTDTQYF